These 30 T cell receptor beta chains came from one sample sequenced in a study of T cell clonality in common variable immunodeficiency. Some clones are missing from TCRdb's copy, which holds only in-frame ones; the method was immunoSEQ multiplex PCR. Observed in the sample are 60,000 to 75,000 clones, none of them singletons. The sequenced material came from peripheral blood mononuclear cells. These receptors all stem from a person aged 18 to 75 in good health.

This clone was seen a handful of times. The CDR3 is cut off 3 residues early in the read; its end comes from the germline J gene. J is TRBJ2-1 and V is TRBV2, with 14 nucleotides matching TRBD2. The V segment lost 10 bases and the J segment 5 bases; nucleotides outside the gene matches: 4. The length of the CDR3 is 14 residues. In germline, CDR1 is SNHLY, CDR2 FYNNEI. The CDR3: CATTGLAGDNEQFF. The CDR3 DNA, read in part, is TGTGCCACCACGGGACTAGCGGGGGACAATGAG.

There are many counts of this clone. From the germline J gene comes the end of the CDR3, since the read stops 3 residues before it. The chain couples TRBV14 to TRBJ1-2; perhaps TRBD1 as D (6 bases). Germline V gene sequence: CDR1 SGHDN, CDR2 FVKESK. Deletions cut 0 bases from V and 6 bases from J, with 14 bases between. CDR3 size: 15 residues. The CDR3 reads CASSQDWSGADGYTF. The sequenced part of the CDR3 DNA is TGTGCCAGCAGCCAAGATTGGTCAGGGGCTGATGGC.

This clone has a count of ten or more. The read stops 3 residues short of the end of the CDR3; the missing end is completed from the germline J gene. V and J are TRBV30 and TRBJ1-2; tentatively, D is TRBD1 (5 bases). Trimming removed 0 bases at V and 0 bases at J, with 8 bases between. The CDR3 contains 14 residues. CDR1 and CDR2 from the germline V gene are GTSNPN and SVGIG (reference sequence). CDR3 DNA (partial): TGTGCCTGGAGTGTATGGGGGGCTAACTATGGC. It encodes CAWSVWGANYG. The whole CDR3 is CAWSVWGANYGYTF.

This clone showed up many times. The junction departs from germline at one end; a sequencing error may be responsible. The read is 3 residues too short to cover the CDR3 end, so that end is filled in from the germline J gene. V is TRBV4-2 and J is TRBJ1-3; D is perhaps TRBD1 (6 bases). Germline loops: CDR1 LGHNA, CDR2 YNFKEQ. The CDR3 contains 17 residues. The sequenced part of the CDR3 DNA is TGCGCCAGCAGCCGCGAATTGAGGGGGAACTCTGGAAACACC. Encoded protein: CASSRELRGNSGNT. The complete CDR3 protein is CASSRELRGNSGNTIYF.

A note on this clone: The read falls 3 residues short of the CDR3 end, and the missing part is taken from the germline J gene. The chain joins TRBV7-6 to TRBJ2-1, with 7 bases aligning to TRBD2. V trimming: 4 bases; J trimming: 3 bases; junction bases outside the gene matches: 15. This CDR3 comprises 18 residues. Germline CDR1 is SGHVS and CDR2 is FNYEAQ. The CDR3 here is CASSSAAMIAGIYNEQFF. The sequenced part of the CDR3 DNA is TGTGCCAGCAGCTCGGCAGCGATGATAGCGGGTATCTACAATGAG.

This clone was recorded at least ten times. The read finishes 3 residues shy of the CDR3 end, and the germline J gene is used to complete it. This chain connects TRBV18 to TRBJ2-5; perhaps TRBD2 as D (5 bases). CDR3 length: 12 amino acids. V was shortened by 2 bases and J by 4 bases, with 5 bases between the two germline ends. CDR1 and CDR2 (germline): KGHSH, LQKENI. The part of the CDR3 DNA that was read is TGTGCCAGCTCACCAGAGGGAGAGACC. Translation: CASSPEGET. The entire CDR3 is CASSPEGETQYF. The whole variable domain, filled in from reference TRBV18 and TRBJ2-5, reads NAGVMQNPRHLVRRRGQEARLRCSPMKGHSHVYWYRQLPEEGLKFMVYLQKENIIDESGMPKERFSAEFPKEGPSILRIQQVVRGDSAAYFCASSPEGETQYFGPGTRLLVL.

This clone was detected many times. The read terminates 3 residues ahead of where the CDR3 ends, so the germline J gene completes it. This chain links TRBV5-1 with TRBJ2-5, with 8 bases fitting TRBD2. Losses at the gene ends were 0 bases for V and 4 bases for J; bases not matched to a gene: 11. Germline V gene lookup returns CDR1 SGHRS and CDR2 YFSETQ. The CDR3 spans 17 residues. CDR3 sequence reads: CASSLGGSGSFRETQYF. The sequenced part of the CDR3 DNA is TGCGCCAGCAGCTTGGGCGGCAGCGGGAGTTTTCGAGAGACC.

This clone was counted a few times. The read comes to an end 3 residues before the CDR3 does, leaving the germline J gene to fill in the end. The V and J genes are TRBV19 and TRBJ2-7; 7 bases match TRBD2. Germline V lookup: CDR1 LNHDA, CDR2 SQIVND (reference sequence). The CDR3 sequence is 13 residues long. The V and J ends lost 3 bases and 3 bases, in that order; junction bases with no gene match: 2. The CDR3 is CASSMGRGYEQYF. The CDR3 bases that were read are TGTGCCAGTAGTATGGGGAGGGGCTACGAG.

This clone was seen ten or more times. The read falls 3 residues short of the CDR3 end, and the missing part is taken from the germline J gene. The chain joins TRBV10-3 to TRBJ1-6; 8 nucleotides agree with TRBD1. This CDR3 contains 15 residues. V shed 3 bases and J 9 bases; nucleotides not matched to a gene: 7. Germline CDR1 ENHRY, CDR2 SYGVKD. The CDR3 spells CAISDLGQGSSPLHF. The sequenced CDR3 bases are TGTGCCATCAGTGACCTCGGACAGGGAAGTTCACCC.

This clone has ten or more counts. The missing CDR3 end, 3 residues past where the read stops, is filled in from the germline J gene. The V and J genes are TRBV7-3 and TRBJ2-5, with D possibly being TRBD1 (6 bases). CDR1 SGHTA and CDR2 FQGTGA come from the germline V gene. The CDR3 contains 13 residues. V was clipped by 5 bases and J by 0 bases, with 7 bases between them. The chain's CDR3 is CASSQGNQETQYF. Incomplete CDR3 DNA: TGTGCCAGCAGCCAGGGGAACCAAGAGACC.

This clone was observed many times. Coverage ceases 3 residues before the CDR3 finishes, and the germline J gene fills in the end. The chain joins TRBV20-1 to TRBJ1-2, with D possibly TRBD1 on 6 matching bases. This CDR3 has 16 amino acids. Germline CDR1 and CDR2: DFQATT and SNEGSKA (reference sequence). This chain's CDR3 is CSYPRGQDSNRGGYTF. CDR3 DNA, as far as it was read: TGCAGTTACCCCCGGGGCCAGGACAGCAATCGAGGCGGC.

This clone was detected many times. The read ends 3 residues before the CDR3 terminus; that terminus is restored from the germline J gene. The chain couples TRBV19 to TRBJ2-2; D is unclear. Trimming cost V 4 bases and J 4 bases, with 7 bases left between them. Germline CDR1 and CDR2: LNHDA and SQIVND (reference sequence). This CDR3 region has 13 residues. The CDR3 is CASSTWPTGELFF. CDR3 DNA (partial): TGTGCCAGTAGTACCTGGCCCACCGGGGAG.

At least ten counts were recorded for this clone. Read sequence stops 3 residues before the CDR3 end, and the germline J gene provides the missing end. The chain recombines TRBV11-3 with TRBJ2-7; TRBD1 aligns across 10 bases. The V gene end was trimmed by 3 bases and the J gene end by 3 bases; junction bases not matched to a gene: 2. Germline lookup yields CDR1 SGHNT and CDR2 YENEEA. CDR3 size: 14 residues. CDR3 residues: CASSFRDRGYEQYF. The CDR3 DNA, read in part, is TGTGCCAGCAGCTTCCGGGACAGGGGCTACGAG.

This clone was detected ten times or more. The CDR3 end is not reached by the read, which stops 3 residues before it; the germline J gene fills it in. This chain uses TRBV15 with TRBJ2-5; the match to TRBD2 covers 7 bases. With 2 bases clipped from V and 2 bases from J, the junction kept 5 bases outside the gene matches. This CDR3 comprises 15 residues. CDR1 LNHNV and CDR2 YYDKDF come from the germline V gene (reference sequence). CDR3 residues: CATSRTGGGQETQYF. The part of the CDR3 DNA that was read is TGTGCCACCAGCAGAACTGGGGGGGGACAAGAGACC.

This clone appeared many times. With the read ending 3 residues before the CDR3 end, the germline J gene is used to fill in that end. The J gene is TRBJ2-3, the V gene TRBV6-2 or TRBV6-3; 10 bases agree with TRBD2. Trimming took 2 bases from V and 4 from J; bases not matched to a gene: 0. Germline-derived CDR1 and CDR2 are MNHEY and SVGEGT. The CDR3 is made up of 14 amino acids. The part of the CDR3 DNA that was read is TGTGCCAGCAGTTACGGGACTAGCGCAGATACG. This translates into CASSYGTSADT. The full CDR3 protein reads CASSYGTSADTQYF.

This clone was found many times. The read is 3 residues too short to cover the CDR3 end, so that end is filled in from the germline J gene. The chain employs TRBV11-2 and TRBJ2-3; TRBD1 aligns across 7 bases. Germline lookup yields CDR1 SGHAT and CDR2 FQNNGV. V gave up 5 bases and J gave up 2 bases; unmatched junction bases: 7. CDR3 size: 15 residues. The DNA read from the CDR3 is TGTGCCAGCAGCCAGACGGGACAGCCCACAGATACG. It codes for CASSQTGQPTDT. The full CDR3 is CASSQTGQPTDTQYF. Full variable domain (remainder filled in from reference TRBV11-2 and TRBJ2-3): EAGVAQSPRYKIIEKRQSVAFWCNPISGHATLYWYQQILGQGPKLLIQFQNNGVVDDSQLPKDRFSAERLKGVDSTLKIQPAKLEDSAVYLCASSQTGQPTDTQYFGPGTRLTVL.

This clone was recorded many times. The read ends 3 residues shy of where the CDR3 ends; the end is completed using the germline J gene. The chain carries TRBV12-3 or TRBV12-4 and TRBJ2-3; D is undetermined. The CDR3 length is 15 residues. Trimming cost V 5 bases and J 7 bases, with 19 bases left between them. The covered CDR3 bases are TGTGCCAGCAGTCGACTTACCCCCCAAGGAAATACG. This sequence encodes CASSRLTPQGNT. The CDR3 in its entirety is CASSRLTPQGNTQYF.

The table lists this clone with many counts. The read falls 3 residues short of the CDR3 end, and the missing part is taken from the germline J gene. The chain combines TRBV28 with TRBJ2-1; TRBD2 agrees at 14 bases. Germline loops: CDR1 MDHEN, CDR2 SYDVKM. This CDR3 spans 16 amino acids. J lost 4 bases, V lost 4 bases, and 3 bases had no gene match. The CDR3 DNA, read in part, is TGTGCCAGCAGTTCCCGACTAGCGGGAGGGTACAATGAG. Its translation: CASSSRLAGGYNE. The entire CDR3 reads CASSSRLAGGYNEQFF.

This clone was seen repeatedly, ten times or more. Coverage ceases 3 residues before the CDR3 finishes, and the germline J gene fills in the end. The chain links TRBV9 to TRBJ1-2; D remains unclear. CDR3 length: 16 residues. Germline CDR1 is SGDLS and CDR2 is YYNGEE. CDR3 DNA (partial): TGTGCCAGCAGCGTAGATCCCGGCAGGCTTGTGGAGGGC. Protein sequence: CASSVDPGRLVEG. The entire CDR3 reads CASSVDPGRLVEGYTF.

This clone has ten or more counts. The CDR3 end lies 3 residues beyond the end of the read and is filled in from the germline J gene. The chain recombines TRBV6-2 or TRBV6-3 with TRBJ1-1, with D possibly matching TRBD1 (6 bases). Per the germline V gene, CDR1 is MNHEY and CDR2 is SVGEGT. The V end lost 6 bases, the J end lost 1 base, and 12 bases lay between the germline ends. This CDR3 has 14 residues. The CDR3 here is CASRYRVGNTEAFF. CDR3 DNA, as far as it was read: TGTGCCAGCAGGTACAGGGTGGGGAACACTGAA.

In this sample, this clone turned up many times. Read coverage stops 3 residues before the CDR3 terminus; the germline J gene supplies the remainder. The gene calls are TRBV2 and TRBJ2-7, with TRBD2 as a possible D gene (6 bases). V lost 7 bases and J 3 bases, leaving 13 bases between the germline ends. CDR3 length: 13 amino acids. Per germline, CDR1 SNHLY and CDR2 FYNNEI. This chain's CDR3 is CASTGGDHYEQYF. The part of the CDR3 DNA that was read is TGTGCCAGCACTGGCGGGGACCACTACGAG.

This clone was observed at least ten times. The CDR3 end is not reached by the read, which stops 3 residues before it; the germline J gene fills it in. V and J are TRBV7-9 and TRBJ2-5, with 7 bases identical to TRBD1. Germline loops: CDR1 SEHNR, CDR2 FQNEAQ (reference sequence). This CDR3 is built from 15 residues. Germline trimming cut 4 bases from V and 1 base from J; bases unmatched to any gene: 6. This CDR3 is CASSSPTGSQETQYF. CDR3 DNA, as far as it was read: TGTGCCAGCAGCTCTCCGACAGGGTCCCAAGAGACC.

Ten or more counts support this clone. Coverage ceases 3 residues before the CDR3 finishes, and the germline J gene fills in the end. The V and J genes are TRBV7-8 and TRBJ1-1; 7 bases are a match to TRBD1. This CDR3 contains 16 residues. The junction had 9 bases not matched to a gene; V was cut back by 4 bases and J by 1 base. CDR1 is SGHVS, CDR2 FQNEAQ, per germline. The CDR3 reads CASSSQGRGTNTEAFF. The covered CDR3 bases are TGTGCCAGCAGCTCACAGGGGCGCGGGACGAACACTGAA. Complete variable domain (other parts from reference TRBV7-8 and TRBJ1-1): GAGVSQSPRYKVAKRGQDVALRCDPISGHVSLFWYQQALGQGPEFLTYFQNEAQLDKSGLPSDRFFAERPEGSVSTLKIQRTQQEDSAVYLCASSSQGRGTNTEAFFGQGTRLTVV.

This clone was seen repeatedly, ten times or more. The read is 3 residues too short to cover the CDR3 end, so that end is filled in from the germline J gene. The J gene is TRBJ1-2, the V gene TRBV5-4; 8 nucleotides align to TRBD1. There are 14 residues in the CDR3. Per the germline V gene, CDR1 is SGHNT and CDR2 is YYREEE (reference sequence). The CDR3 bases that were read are TGTGCCAGCAGCTTAGGACAGGGCATGGGGGGC. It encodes CASSLGQGMGG. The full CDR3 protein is CASSLGQGMGGYTF.

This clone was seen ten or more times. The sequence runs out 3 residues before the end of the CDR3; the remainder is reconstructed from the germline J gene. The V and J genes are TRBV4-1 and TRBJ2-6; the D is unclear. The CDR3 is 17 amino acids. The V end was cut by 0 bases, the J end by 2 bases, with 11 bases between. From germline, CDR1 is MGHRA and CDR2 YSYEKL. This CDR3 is CASSQDSSMAGANVLTF. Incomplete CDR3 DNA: TGCGCCAGCAGCCAAGATAGTTCTATGGCTGGGGCCAACGTC.

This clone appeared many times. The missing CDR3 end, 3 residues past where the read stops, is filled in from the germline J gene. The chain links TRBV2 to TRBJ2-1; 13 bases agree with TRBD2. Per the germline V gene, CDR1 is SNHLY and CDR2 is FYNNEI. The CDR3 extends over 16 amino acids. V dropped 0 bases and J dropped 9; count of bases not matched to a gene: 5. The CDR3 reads CASSEASGLAGSEQFF. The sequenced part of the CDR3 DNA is TGTGCCAGCAGTGAAGCTTCGGGACTAGCGGGATCTGAG.

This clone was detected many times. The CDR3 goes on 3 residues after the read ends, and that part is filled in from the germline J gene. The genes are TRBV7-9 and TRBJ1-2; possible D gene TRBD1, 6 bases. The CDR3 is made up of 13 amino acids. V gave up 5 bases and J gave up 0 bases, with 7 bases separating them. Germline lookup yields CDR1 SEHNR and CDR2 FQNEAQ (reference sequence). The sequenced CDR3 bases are TGTGCCAGCAGCGACAGGACTAACTATGGC. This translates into CASSDRTNYG. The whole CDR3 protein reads CASSDRTNYGYTF.

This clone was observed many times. The CDR3 sequence is CASTRDSSAYEQYF. CDR3 DNA, as far as it was read: TGTGCCAGCACCCGGGACAGTTCAGCCTACGAG. The V call is TRBV28, the J call TRBJ2-7; 7 bases map to TRBD1. The observed sequence ends 3 residues before the CDR3 terminus, with the missing tail filled in from the germline J gene. The CDR3 length is 14 residues. The germline V gene encodes CDR1 MDHEN and CDR2 SYDVKM. V trimming: 7 bases; J trimming: 2 bases; junction bases outside the gene matches: 8.

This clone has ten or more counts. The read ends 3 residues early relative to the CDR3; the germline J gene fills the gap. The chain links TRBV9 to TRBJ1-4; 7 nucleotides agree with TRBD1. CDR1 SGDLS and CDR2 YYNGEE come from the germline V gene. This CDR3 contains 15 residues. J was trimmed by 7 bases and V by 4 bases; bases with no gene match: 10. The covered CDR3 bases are TGTGCCAGCAGCACACAACAGGGGCCGGGTGAAAAA. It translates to CASSTQQGPGEK. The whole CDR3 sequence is CASSTQQGPGEKLFF.

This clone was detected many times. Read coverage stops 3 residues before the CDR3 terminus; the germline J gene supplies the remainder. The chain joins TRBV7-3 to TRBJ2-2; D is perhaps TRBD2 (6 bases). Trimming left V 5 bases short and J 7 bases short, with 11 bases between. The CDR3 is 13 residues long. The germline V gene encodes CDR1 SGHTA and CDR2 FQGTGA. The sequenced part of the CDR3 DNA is TGTGCCAGCAGCATTGGGGGGATCGGGGAG. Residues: CASSIGGIGE. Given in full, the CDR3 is CASSIGGIGELFF.